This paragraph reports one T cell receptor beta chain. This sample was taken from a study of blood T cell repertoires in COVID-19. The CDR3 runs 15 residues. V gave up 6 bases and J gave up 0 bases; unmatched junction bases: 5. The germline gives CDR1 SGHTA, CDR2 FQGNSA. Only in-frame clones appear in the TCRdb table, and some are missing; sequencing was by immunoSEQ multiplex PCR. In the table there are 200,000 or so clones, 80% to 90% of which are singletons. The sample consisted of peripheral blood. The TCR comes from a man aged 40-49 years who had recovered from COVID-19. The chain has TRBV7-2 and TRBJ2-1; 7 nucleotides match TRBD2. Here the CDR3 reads CASRGVAGSYNEQFF. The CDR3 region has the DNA TGTGCCAGCAGGGGGGTAGCGGGCTCCTACAATGAGCAGTTCTTC.